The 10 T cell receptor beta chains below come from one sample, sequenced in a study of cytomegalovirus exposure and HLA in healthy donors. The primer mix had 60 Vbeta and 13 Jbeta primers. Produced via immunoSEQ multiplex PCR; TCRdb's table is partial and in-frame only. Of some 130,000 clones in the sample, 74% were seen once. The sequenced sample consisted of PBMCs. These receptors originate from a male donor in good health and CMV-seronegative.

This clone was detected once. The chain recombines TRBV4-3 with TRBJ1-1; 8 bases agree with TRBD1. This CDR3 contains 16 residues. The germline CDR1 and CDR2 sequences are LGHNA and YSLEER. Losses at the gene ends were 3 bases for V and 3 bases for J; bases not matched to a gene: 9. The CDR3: CASSQGRGPGDTEAFF. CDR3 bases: TGCGCCAGCAGCCAGGGCAGGGGGCCTGGGGACACTGAAGCTTTCTTT.

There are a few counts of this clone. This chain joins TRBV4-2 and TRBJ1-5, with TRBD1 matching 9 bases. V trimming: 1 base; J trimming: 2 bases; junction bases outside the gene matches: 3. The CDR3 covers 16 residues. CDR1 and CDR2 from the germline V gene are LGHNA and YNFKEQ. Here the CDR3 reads CASSQGTGEGNQPQHF. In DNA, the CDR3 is TGTGCCAGCAGCCAAGGGACAGGGGAAGGCAATCAGCCCCAGCATTTT.

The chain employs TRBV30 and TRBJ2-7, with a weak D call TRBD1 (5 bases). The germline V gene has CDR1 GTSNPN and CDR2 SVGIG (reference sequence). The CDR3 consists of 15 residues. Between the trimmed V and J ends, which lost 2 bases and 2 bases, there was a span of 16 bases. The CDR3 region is CAWSRGSSPAYEQYF. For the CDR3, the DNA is TGTGCCTGGAGTAGGGGTTCCTCACCAGCCTACGAGCAGTACTTC.

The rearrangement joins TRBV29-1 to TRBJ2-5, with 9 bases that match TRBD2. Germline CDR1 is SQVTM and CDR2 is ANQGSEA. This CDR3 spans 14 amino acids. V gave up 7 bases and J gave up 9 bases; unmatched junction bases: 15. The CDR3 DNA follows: TGCAGCGCCCTGGGCGGGAGGGCCGCGGGGGCCCAGTACTTC. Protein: CSALGGRAAGAQYF.

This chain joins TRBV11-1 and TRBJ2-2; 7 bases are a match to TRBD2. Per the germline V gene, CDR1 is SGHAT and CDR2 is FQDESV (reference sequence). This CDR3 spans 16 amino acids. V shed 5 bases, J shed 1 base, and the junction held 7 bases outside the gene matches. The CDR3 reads CASSPVSGMNTGELFF. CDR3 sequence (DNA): TGTGCCAGCAGCCCCGTAAGCGGGATGAACACCGGGGAGCTGTTTTTT.

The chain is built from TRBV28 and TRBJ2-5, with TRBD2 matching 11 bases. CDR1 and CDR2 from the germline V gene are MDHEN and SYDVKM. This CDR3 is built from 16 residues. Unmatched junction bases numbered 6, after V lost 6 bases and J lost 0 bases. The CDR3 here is CASRPPGLADQETQYF. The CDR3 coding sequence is TGTGCCAGCAGGCCCCCGGGACTAGCGGACCAAGAGACCCAGTACTTC.

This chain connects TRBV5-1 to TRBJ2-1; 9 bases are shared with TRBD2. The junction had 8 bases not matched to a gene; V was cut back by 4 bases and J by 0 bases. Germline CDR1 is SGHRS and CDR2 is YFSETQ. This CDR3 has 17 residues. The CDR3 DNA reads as TGCGCCAGCAGCCCCAGGAGCGGGGGGAGCTCCTACAATGAGCAGTTCTTC. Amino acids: CASSPRSGGSSYNEQFF.

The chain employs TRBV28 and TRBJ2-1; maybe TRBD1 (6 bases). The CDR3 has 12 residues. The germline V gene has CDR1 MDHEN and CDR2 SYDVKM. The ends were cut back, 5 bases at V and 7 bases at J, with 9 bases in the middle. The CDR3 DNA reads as TGTGCCAGCAGTGGGGACATAAATGAGCAGTTCTTC. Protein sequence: CASSGDINEQFF.

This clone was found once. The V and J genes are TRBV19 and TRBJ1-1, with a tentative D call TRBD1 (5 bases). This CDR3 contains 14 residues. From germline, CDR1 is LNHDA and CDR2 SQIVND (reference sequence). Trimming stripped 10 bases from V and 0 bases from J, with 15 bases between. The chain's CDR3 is CATRKAGLNTEAFF. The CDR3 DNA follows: TGTGCCACCCGGAAGGCAGGGTTGAACACTGAAGCTTTCTTT.

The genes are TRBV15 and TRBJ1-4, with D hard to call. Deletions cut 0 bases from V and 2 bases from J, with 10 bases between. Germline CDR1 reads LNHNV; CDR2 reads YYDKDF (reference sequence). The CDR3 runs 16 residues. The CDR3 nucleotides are TGTGCCACCAGCAGAGATCTGTTAGCGACTAATGAAAAACTGTTTTTT. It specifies CATSRDLLATNEKLFF.